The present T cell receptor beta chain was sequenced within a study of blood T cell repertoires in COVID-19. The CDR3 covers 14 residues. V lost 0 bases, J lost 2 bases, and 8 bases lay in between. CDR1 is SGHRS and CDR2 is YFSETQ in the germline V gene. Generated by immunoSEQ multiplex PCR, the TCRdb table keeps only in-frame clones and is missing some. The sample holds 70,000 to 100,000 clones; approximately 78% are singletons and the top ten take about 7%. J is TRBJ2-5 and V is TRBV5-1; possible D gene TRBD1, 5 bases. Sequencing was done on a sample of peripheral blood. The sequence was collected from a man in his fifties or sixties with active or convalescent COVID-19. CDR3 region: CASSLVQGQETQYF. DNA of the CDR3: TGCGCCAGCAGCTTGGTTCAGGGACAAGAGACCCAGTACTTC.